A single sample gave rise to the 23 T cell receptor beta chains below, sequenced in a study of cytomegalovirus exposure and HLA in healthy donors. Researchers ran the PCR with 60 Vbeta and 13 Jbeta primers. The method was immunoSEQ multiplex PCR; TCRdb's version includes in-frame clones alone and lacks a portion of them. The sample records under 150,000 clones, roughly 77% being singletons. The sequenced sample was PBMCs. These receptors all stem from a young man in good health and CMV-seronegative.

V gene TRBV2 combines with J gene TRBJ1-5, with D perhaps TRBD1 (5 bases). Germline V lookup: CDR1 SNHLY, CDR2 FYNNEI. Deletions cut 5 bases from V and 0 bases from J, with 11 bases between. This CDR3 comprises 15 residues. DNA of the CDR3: TGTGCCAGCAGTAACCAGGGTCTTAGCAATCAGCCCCAGCATTTT. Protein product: CASSNQGLSNQPQHF.

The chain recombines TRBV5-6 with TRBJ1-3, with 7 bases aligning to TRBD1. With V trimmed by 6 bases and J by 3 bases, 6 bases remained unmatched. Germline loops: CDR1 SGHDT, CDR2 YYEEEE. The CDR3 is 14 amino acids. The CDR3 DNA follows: TGTGCCAGCACCCAACAGGGGTATGGAAACACCATATATTTT. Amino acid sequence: CASTQQGYGNTIYF.

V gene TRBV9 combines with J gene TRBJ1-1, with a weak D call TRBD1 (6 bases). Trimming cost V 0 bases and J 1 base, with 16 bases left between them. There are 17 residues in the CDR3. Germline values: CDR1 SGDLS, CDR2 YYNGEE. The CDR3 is CASSVEGVDTQNTEAFF. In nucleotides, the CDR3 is TGTGCCAGCAGCGTAGAGGGGGTGGATACCCAGAACACTGAAGCTTTCTTT.

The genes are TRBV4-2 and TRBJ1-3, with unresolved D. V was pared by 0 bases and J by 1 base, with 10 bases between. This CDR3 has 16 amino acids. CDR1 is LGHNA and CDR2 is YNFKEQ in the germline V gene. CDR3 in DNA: TGTGCCAGCAGCCAAGACACTCCGGGTTCTGGAAACACCATATATTTT. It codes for CASSQDTPGSGNTIYF.

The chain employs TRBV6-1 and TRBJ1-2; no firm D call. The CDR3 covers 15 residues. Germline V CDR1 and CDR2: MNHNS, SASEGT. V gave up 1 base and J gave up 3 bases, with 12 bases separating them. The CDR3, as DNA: TGTGCCAGCAGTGAAGGGGCCAACTGGGACTATGGCTACACCTTC. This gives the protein CASSEGANWDYGYTF.

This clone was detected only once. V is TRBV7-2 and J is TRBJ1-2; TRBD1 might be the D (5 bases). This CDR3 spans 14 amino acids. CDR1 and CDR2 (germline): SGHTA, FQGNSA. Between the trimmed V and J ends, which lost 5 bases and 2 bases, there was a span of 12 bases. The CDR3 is CASSGREGNYGYTF. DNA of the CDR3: TGTGCCAGCAGCGGTCGGGAGGGGAACTATGGCTACACCTTC.

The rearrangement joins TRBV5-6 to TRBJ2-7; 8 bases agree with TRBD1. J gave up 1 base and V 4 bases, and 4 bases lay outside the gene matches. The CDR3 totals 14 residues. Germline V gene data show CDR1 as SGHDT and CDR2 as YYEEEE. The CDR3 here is CASSTDRVSYEQYF. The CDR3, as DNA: TGTGCCAGCAGCACGGACAGGGTTTCCTACGAGCAGTACTTC.

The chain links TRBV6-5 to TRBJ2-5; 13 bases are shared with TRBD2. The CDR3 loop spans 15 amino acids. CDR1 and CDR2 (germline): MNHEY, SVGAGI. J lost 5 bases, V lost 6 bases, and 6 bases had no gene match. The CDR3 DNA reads TGTGCCAGCAGCCCCGGGACTAGCGGGATGGAGACCCAGTACTTC. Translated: CASSPGTSGMETQYF.

The CDR3 DNA sequence: TGTGCCACCGAAGCCGGGACAGGGATCTATGGCTACACCTTC. This sequence encodes CATEAGTGIYGYTF. The chain couples TRBV28 to TRBJ1-2, with 9 bases that match TRBD1. The CDR3 has 14 residues. With V trimmed by 10 bases and J by 4 bases, 10 bases remained unmatched. CDR1 MDHEN and CDR2 SYDVKM come from the germline V gene.

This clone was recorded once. The CDR3: CASSPSFGQEYGYTF. The CDR3 DNA follows: TGTGCCAGCTCACCGAGCTTTGGACAGGAATATGGCTACACCTTC. The rearrangement uses TRBV18 and TRBJ1-2; 7 nucleotides match TRBD1. Trimming cost V 3 bases and J 5 bases; bases outside gene matches: 9. Per the germline V gene, CDR1 is KGHSH and CDR2 is LQKENI. The CDR3 totals 15 residues.

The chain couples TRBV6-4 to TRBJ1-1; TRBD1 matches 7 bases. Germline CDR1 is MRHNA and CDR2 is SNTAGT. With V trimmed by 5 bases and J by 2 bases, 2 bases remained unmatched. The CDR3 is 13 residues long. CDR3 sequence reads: CASSYRGNTEAFF. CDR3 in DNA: TGTGCCAGCAGTTACAGGGGAAACACTGAAGCTTTCTTT.

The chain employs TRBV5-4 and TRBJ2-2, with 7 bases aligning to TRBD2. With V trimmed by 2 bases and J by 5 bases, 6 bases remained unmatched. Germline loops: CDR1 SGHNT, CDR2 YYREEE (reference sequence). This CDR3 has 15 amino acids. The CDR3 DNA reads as TGTGCCAGCAGCTTCTCCGGGAGGAGGACCGGGGAGCTGTTTTTT. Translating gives CASSFSGRRTGELFF.

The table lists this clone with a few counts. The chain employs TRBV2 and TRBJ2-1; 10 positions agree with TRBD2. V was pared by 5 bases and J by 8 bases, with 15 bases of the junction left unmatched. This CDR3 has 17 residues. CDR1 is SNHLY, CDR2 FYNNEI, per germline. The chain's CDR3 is CASSKGLAGGSSDEQFF. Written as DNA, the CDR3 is TGTGCCAGCAGTAAAGGTTTAGCGGGAGGCTCCTCGGATGAGCAGTTCTTC.

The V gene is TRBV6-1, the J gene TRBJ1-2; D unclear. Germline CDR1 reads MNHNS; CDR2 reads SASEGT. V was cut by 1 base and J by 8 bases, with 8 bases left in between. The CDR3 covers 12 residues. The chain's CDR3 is CASSEGSWGYTF. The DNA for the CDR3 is TGTGCCAGCAGTGAAGGGAGTTGGGGCTACACCTTC.

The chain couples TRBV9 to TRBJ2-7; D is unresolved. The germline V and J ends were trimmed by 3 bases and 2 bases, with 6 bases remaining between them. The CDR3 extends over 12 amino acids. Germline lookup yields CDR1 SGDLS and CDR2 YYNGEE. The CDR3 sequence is CASSGQTYEQYF. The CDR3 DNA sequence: TGTGCCAGCAGCGGGCAGACCTACGAGCAGTACTTC.

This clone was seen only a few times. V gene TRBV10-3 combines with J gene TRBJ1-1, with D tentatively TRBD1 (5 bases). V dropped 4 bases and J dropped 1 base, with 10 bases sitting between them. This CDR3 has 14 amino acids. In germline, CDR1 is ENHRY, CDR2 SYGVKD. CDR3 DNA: TGTGCCATCAGTGTAGGGCAGGGGAACACTGAAGCTTTCTTT. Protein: CAISVGQGNTEAFF.

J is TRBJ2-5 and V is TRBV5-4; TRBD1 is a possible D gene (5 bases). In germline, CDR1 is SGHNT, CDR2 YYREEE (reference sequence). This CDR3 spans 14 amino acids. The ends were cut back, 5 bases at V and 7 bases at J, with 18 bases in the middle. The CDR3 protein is CASSVKGLRATQYF. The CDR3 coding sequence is TGTGCCAGCAGTGTTAAGGGGCTCAGGGCGACCCAGTACTTC. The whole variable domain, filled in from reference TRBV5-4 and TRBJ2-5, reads ETGVTQSPTHLIKTRGQQVTLRCSSQSGHNTVSWYQQALGQGPQFIFQYYREEENGRGNFPPRFSGLQFPNYSSELNVNALELDDSALYLCASSVKGLRATQYFGPGTRLLVL.

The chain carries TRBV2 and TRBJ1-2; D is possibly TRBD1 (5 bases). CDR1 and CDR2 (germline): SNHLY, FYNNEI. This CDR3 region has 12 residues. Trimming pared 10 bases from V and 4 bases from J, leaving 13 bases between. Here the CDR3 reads CANLTGTYGYTF. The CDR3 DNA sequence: TGTGCCAACTTAACAGGAACCTATGGCTACACCTTC. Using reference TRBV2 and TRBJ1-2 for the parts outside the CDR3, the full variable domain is EPEVTQTPSHQVTQMGQEVILRCVPISNHLYFYWYRQILGQKVEFLVSFYNNEISEKSEIFDDQFSVERPDGSNFTLKIRSTKLEDSAMYFCANLTGTYGYTFGSGTRLTVV.

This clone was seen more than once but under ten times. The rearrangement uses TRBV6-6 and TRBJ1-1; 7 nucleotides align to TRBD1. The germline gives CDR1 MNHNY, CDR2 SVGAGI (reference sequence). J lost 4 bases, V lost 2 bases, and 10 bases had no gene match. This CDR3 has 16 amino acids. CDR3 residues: CASSYEAGGAGTEAFF. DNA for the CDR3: TGTGCCAGCAGTTACGAGGCAGGGGGTGCGGGCACTGAAGCTTTCTTT.

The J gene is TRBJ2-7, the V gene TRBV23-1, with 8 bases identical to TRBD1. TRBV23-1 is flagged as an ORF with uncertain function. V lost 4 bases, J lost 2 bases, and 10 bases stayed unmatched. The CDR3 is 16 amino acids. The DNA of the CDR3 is TGCGCCAGCAGTCCCCAACGAACAGGGGGGACCTACGAGCAGTACTTC. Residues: CASSPQRTGGTYEQYF.

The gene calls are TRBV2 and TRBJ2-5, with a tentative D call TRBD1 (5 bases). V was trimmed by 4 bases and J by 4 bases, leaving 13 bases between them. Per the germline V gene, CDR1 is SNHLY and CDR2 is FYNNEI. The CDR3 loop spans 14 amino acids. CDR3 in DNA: TGTGCCAGCAGTGGAAGGGGATGGGCAGAGACCCAGTACTTC. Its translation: CASSGRGWAETQYF. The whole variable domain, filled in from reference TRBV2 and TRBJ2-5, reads EPEVTQTPSHQVTQMGQEVILRCVPISNHLYFYWYRQILGQKVEFLVSFYNNEISEKSEIFDDQFSVERPDGSNFTLKIRSTKLEDSAMYFCASSGRGWAETQYFGPGTRLLVL.

The CDR3 coding sequence is TGCAGCGTTGAAGGGGACTTTTCCTACGAGCAGTACTTC. This translates into CSVEGDFSYEQYF. This chain links TRBV29-1 with TRBJ2-7, with D possibly being TRBD2 (6 bases). V was cut by 1 base and J by 1 base, with 8 bases left in between. Germline values: CDR1 SQVTM, CDR2 ANQGSEA. This CDR3 spans 13 amino acids.

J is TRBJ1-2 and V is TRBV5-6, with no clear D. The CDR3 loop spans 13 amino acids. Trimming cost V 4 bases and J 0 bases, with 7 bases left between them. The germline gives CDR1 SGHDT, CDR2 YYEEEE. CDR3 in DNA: TGTGCCAGCAGCCCCGGAGCTAACTATGGCTACACCTTC. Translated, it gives CASSPGANYGYTF.